The 27 T cell receptor beta chains in this list originate from one sample, sequenced in a study of technical replicates of blood from a few donors. The table came from immunoSEQ multiplex PCR; TCRdb's copy has only in-frame clones and leaves some out. The repertoire holds roughly 65,000 clones, 80% to 90% seen once, with about 4.6% in the top ten. Sequencing input: PBMCs. All receptors come from a human donor in good health. Some clones in this sample may be carry-over from other donors' samples.

The count of this clone is one. This chain connects TRBV18 to TRBJ1-1; 8 nucleotides match TRBD1. The CDR3 is 15 amino acids. The V segment lost 6 bases and the J segment 1 base; nucleotides outside the gene matches: 7. The V gene's germline CDR1 is KGHSH and CDR2 LQKENI. The CDR3 reads CASSPGGQGNTEAFF. The CDR3 DNA reads TGTGCCAGCTCCCCTGGCGGACAGGGGAACACTGAAGCTTTCTTT.

The chain couples TRBV7-2 to TRBJ1-3; D gene ambiguous. CDR1 is SGHTA and CDR2 is FQGNSA in the germline V gene. V was pared by 2 bases and J by 5 bases, with 16 bases between. This CDR3 contains 16 residues. The CDR3 is CASSLLHNLGRNTIYF. The CDR3 region has the DNA TGTGCCAGCAGCTTACTCCACAATCTAGGCAGAAACACCATATATTTT.

The rearrangement links TRBV4-3 to TRBJ1-3; weak D call: TRBD1 (5 bases). Germline CDR1 LGHNA, CDR2 YSLEER. CDR3 length equals 15 residues. Trimming left V 0 bases short and J 2 bases short, with 8 bases between. CDR3 sequence reads: CASSQDRATGNTIYF. The CDR3 nucleotides are TGCGCCAGCAGCCAAGACAGGGCTACTGGAAACACCATATATTTT.

The V and J genes are TRBV11-2 and TRBJ2-7; weak D call: TRBD2 (6 bases). Germline V gene lookup returns CDR1 SGHAT and CDR2 FQNNGV. CDR3 length: 14 residues. Trimming removed 3 bases from V and 3 bases from J, with 12 bases in between. The CDR3 loop is CASSFGRGNYEQYF. The CDR3 region has the DNA TGTGCCAGCAGCTTCGGTCGGGGGAACTACGAGCAGTACTTC. Filled out from reference TRBV11-2 and TRBJ2-7, the complete variable domain reads EAGVAQSPRYKIIEKRQSVAFWCNPISGHATLYWYQQILGQGPKLLIQFQNNGVVDDSQLPKDRFSAERLKGVDSTLKIQPAKLEDSAVYLCASSFGRGNYEQYFGPGTRLTVT.

This clone has a single count. The V call is TRBV7-2, the J call TRBJ2-3; D is uncertain. CDR1 and CDR2 from the germline V gene are SGHTA and FQGNSA. The CDR3 contains 13 residues. Deletions cut 3 bases from V and 3 bases from J, with 7 bases between. CDR3 in DNA: TGTGCCAGCAGCTTCAAGAGGACAGATACGCAGTATTTT. This codes for CASSFKRTDTQYF.

The rearrangement uses TRBV16 and TRBJ1-6; maybe TRBD1 (5 bases). This CDR3 spans 14 amino acids. The ends were cut back, 6 bases at V and 11 bases at J, with 17 bases in the middle. Germline V gene lookup returns CDR1 KGHSY and CDR2 FQNENV. This chain's CDR3 is CASRRTFLDAPLHF. As DNA, the CDR3 is TGTGCCAGCAGAAGGACATTTTTAGATGCACCCCTCCACTTT.

This chain uses TRBV18 with TRBJ1-1; D might be TRBD1 (5 bases). Germline V gene sequence: CDR1 KGHSH, CDR2 LQKENI. The CDR3 is made up of 12 amino acids. The V end was cut by 6 bases, the J end by 8 bases, with 13 bases between. The CDR3 bases are TGTGCCAGCTCCCGAAAGGGGCAGGAAGCTTTCTTT. This translates into CASSRKGQEAFF.

This chain uses TRBV7-2 with TRBJ1-1; 8 nucleotides match TRBD1. V shed 5 bases and J 5 bases; nucleotides not matched to a gene: 7. CDR3 length equals 14 residues. Germline-derived CDR1 and CDR2 are SGHTA and FQGNSA. The CDR3 coding sequence is TGTGCCAGCAGCCAAAACAGGGGGTGGACTGAAGCTTTCTTT. Amino acids: CASSQNRGWTEAFF.

The chain is built from TRBV4-3 and TRBJ2-3; 12 bases agree with TRBD2. Germline loops: CDR1 LGHNA, CDR2 YSLEER. V trimming: 4 bases; J trimming: 6 bases; junction bases outside the gene matches: 8. This CDR3 region has 16 residues. CDR3 nucleotides: TGCGCCAGCAGCCCCGGACTAGCGGGGACGTCGGATACGCAGTATTTT. As protein: CASSPGLAGTSDTQYF.

J is TRBJ2-1 and V is TRBV7-3, with 7 bases identical to TRBD2. The CDR3 sequence is 14 residues long. Germline loops: CDR1 SGHTA, CDR2 FQGTGA. The V gene end was trimmed by 5 bases and the J gene end by 8 bases; junction bases not matched to a gene: 9. This CDR3 is CASSPTGLDHEQFF. CDR3 nucleotides: TGTGCCAGCAGCCCCACAGGACTAGACCATGAGCAGTTCTTC. Based on the CDR3 plus reference TRBV7-3 and TRBJ2-1, the full variable domain is GAGVSQTPSNKVTEKGKYVELRCDPISGHTALYWYRQSLGQGPEFLIYFQGTGAADDSGLPNDRFFAVRPEGSVSTLKIQRTERGDSAVYLCASSPTGLDHEQFFGPGTRLTVL.

The chain recombines TRBV7-3 with TRBJ2-3; maybe TRBD2 (5 bases). CDR3 length equals 14 residues. Germline V CDR1 and CDR2: SGHTA, FQGTGA. V gave up 5 bases and J gave up 2 bases, with 11 bases separating them. The CDR3 DNA reads TGTGCCAGCAGCCCTCTAGCAACCACAGATACGCAGTATTTT. Amino acids: CASSPLATTDTQYF.

This chain links TRBV9 with TRBJ1-6; 7 bases are a match to TRBD1. With V trimmed by 3 bases and J by 6 bases, 0 bases remained unmatched. CDR3 length: 13 residues. Germline loops: CDR1 SGDLS, CDR2 YYNGEE. CDR3 sequence reads: CASSDRGNSPLHF. The CDR3 nucleotides are TGTGCCAGCAGCGACAGGGGTAATTCACCCCTCCACTTT.

This clone showed up just once. The chain combines TRBV6-1 with TRBJ2-7; D unresolved. Germline values: CDR1 MNHNS, CDR2 SASEGT. The CDR3 consists of 12 residues. V was cut by 6 bases and J by 3 bases, with 9 bases left in between. The DNA of the CDR3 is TGTGCCAGCAGGATTGGAGACTACGAGCAGTACTTC. Translation: CASRIGDYEQYF.

This chain connects TRBV2 to TRBJ2-3; maybe TRBD2 (6 bases). The V end lost 6 bases, the J end lost 0 bases, and 10 bases lay between the germline ends. Germline V CDR1 and CDR2: SNHLY, FYNNEI. This CDR3 has 14 amino acids. CDR3 nucleotides: TGTGCCAGCAGGCGGGACCATAGCACAGATACGCAGTATTTT. It encodes CASRRDHSTDTQYF.

The chain joins TRBV19 to TRBJ1-5; the D is unclear. The CDR3 extends over 15 amino acids. Trimming pared 6 bases from V and 0 bases from J, leaving 12 bases between. Germline V gives CDR1 LNHDA, CDR2 SQIVND (reference sequence). CDR3 bases: TGTGCCAGTAGCCCGATGGACTTTAGCAATCAGCCCCAGCATTTT. This translates into CASSPMDFSNQPQHF. The complete variable domain, with remaining parts taken from reference TRBV19 and TRBJ1-5, reads DGGITQSPKYLFRKEGQNVTLSCEQNLNHDAMYWYRQDPGQGLRLIYYSQIVNDFQKGDIAEGYSVSREKKESFPLTVTSAQKNPTAFYLCASSPMDFSNQPQHFGDGTRLSIL.

This rearrangement joins TRBV19 to TRBJ1-1, with 12 bases fitting TRBD1. CDR3 size: 15 residues. V dropped 9 bases and J dropped 0; count of bases not matched to a gene: 5. CDR1 LNHDA and CDR2 SQIVND come from the germline V gene (reference sequence). CDR3 loop: CASAGTGGLNTEAFF. DNA for the CDR3: TGTGCCAGCGCCGGGACAGGGGGCTTGAACACTGAAGCTTTCTTT.

CDR3 protein: CASSTDTNFPIYF. The CDR3 coding sequence is TGTGCCAGCAGCACGGATACTAATTTCCCCATATATTTT. The chain carries TRBV2 and TRBJ1-3; D unclear. There are 13 residues in the CDR3. V lost 6 bases to trimming and J lost 11 bases, with 17 bases between them. Looked up from germline, CDR1 is SNHLY and CDR2 is FYNNEI. Full variable domain (missing parts from reference TRBV2 and TRBJ1-3): EPEVTQTPSHQVTQMGQEVILRCVPISNHLYFYWYRQILGQKVEFLVSFYNNEISEKSEIFDDQFSVERPDGSNFTLKIRSTKLEDSAMYFCASSTDTNFPIYFGEGSWLTVV.

The chain uses TRBV2 and TRBJ2-3, with D perhaps matching TRBD2 (6 bases). This CDR3 comprises 15 residues. The V and J ends lost 1 base and 2 bases respectively, with 10 bases between them. Germline assignment: CDR1 SNHLY and CDR2 FYNNEI. CDR3 coding DNA: TGTGCCAGCAGTGAAGTGGGGGGAGCCACAGATACGCAGTATTTT. The encoded protein is CASSEVGGATDTQYF.

The rearrangement uses TRBV14 and TRBJ2-3, with 8 bases that match TRBD1. Trimming at V came to 0 bases and at J to 5 bases, leaving 7 bases not matched to a gene. Per germline, CDR1 SGHDN and CDR2 FVKESK. This CDR3 spans 16 amino acids. CDR3 amino acids: CASSQDLGQGRDTQYF. The CDR3 nucleotides read TGTGCCAGCAGCCAAGATCTCGGACAGGGAAGAGATACGCAGTATTTT.

The gene calls are TRBV2 and TRBJ2-4, with a possible D match to TRBD2 (5 bases). CDR1 and CDR2 from the germline V gene are SNHLY and FYNNEI. The germline V and J ends were trimmed by 4 bases and 2 bases, with 15 bases remaining between them. This CDR3 is 16 amino acids long. CDR3 loop: CASSVIELVTKNIQYF. The CDR3 nucleotides read TGTGCCAGCAGTGTGATTGAACTAGTCACCAAAAACATTCAGTACTTC.

The rearrangement joins TRBV6-6 to TRBJ2-1; 8 bases are a match to TRBD1. J gave up 1 base and V 2 bases, and 4 bases lay outside the gene matches. Germline CDR1 and CDR2: MNHNY and SVGAGI (reference sequence). The CDR3 sequence is 16 residues long. The CDR3 reads CASSYAGQASYNEQFF. The CDR3 coding sequence is TGTGCCAGCAGTTACGCGGGACAGGCTTCCTACAATGAGCAGTTCTTC.

The chain has TRBV5-1 and TRBJ1-1, with D uncertain. CDR3 length: 13 residues. The V end lost 5 bases, the J end lost 1 base, and 9 bases lay between the germline ends. The germline CDR1 and CDR2 sequences are SGHRS and YFSETQ. The CDR3 nucleotides are TGCGCCAGCAGACTAGACGGGAACACTGAAGCTTTCTTT. It is translated as CASRLDGNTEAFF.

The chain has TRBV5-1 and TRBJ2-7; TRBD2 matches at 7 bases. Germline V gene lookup returns CDR1 SGHRS and CDR2 YFSETQ. V was pared by 4 bases and J by 3 bases, with 10 bases of the junction left unmatched. The CDR3 runs 15 residues. The CDR3, as DNA: TGCGCCAGCAGCGCGGGGGTGTTACTTATCTACGAGCAGTACTTC. Its protein product is CASSAGVLLIYEQYF. The variable domain in full, completed from reference TRBV5-1 and TRBJ2-7, reads KAGVTQTPRYLIKTRGQQVTLSCSPISGHRSVSWYQQTPGQGLQFLFEYFSETQRNKGNFPGRFSGRQFSNSRSEMNVSTLELGDSALYLCASSAGVLLIYEQYFGPGTRLTVT.

The chain uses TRBV29-1 and TRBJ2-5; 12 nucleotides match TRBD2. Germline values: CDR1 SQVTM, CDR2 ANQGSEA. The V and J ends lost 5 bases and 4 bases, in that order; junction bases with no gene match: 2. CDR3 length: 13 amino acids. The CDR3 DNA follows: TGCAGCGTTCGGACTAGCGGGGTAGAGACCCAGTACTTC. Its translation: CSVRTSGVETQYF.

The chain carries TRBV4-3 and TRBJ2-3, with D perhaps TRBD2 (5 bases). Trimming cost V 4 bases and J 3 bases, with 23 bases left between them. This CDR3 has 18 residues. Germline CDR1 LGHNA, CDR2 YSLEER. CDR3 in amino acids: CASSPDAWTGSWTDTQYF. In DNA form, the CDR3 reads TGCGCCAGCAGCCCTGATGCCTGGACGGGGAGTTGGACAGATACGCAGTATTTT.

The chain links TRBV7-6 to TRBJ1-5; D uncertain. Germline V gene data show CDR1 as SGHVS and CDR2 as FNYEAQ. CDR3 length equals 13 residues. Trimming removed 5 bases at V and 4 bases at J, with 9 bases between. The CDR3 DNA reads TGTGCCAGCAGCATTAACAGAAATCAGCCCCAGCATTTT. Protein sequence: CASSINRNQPQHF.

This sequence joins TRBV4-1 and TRBJ1-1, with unresolved D. The V end was cut by 3 bases, the J end by 2 bases, with 19 bases between. The CDR3 has 17 residues. Germline V gene lookup returns CDR1 MGHRA and CDR2 YSYEKL. The CDR3 here is CASSHVRLPFTNTEAFF. CDR3 coding DNA: TGCGCCAGCAGCCATGTCCGCCTCCCCTTTACAAACACTGAAGCTTTCTTT.